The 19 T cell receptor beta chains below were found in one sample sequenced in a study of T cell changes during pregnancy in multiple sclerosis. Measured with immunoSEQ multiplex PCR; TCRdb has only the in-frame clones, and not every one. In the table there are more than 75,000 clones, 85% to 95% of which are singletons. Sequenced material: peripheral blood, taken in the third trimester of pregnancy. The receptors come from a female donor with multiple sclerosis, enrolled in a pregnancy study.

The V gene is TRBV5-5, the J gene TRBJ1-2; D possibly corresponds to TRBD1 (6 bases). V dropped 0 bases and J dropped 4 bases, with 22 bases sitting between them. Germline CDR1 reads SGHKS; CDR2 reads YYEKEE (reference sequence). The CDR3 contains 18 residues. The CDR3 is CASSLGWQGNMGIYGYTF. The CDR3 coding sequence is TGTGCCAGCAGCTTGGGGTGGCAGGGGAACATGGGAATCTATGGCTACACCTTC.

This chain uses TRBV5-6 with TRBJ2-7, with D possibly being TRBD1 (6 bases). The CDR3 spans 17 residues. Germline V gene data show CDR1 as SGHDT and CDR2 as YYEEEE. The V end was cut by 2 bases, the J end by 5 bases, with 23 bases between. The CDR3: CASSFPTGIGSGNEQYF. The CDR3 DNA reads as TGTGCCAGCAGCTTCCCTACAGGGATAGGGTCTGGCAACGAGCAGTACTTC.

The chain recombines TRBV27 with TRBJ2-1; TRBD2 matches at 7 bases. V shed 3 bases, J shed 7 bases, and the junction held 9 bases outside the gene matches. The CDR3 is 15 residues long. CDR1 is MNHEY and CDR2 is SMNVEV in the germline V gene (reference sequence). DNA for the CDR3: TGTGCCAGCAGTTTTATAGGTAGGGGAGGGAATGAGCAGTTCTTC. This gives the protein CASSFIGRGGNEQFF.

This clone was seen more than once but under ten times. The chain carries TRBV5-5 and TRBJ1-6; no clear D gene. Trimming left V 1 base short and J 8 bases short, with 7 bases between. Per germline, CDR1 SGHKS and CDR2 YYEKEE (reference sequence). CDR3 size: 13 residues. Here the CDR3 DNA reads TGTGCCAGCAGCTTGAACAGAGATTCACCCCTCCACTTT. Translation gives CASSLNRDSPLHF.

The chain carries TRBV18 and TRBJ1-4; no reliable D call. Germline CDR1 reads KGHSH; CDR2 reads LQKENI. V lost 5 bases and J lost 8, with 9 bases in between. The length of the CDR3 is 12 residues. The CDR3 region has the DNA TGTGCCAGCTCAATCCGAGGCGAAAAACTGTTTTTT. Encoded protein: CASSIRGEKLFF. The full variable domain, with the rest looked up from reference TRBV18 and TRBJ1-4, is NAGVMQNPRHLVRRRGQEARLRCSPMKGHSHVYWYRQLPEEGLKFMVYLQKENIIDESGMPKERFSAEFPKEGPSILRIQQVVRGDSAAYFCASSIRGEKLFFGSGTQLSVL.

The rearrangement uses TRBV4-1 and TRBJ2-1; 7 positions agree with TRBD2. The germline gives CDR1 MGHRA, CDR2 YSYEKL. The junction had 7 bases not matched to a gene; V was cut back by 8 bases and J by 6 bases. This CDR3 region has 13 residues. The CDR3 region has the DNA TGCGCCAGCGGGGGGGGGTCCCGCAATGAGCAGTTCTTC. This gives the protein CASGGGSRNEQFF.

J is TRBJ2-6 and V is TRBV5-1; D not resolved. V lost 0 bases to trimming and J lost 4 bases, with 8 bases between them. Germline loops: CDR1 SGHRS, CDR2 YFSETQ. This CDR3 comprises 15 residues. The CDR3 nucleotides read TGCGCCAGCAGCTTGGGGTCAGTAGGGGCCAACGTCCTGACTTTC. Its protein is CASSLGSVGANVLTF.

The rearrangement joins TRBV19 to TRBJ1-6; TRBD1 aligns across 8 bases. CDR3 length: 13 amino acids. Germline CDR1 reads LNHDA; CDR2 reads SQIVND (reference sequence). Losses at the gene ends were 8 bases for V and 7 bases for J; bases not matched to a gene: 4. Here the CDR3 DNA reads TGTGCCAGTGGACAGGGATCCAATTCACCCCTCCACTTT. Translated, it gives CASGQGSNSPLHF.

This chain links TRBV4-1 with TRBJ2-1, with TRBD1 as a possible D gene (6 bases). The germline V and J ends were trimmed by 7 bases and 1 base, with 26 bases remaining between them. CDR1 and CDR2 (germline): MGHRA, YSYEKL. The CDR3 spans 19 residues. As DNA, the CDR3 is TGCGCCAGCAAATCTGGGACCACAGGGTTTGTCAATTCCTACAATGAGCAGTTCTTC. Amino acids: CASKSGTTGFVNSYNEQFF.

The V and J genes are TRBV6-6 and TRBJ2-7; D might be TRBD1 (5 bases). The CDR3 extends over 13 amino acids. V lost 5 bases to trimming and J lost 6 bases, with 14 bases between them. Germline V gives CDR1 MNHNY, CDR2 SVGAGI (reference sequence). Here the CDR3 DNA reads TGTGCCAGCAGTGGCCAGGGTGATTCCGAGCAGTACTTC. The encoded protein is CASSGQGDSEQYF.

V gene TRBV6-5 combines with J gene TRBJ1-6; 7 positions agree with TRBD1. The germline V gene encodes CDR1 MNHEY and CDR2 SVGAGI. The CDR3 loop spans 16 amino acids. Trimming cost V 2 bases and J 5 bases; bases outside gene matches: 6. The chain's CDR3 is CASSYLPQGDNSPLHF. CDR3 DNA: TGTGCCAGCAGTTACCTCCCCCAGGGGGATAATTCACCCCTCCACTTT.

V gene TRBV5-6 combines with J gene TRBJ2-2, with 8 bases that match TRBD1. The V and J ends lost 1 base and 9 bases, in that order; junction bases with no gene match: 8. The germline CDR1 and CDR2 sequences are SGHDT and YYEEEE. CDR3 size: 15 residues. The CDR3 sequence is CASSLFAGGEWELFF. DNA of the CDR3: TGTGCCAGCAGCTTGTTTGCAGGGGGCGAATGGGAGCTGTTTTTT.

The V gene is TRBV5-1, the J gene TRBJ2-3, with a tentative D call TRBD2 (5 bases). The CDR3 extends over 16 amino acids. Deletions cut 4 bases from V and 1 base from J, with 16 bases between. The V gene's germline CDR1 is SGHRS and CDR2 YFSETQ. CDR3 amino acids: CASSPPGGLGTDTQYF. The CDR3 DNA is TGCGCCAGCAGCCCCCCTGGCGGGTTAGGCACAGATACGCAGTATTTT.

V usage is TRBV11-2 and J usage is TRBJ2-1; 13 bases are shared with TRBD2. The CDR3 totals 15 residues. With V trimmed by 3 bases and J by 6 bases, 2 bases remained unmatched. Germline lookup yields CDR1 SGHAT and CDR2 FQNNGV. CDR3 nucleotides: TGTGCCAGCAGCTTCGGGACTAGCGGGGTCAATGAGCAGTTCTTC. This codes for CASSFGTSGVNEQFF.

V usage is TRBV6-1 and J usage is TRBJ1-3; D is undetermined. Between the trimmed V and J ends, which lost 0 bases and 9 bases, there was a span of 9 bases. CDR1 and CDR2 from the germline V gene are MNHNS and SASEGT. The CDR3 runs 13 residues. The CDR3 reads CASSEAAGVTIYF. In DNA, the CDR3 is TGTGCCAGCAGTGAAGCCGCGGGCGTCACCATATATTTT.

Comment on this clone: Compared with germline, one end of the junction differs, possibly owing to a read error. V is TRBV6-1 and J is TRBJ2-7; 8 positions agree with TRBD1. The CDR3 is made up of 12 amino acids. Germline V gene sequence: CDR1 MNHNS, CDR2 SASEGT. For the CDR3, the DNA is TGTGCCAGCAGTGAGTGGGACAGGTTAATTCTCTTC. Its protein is CASSEWDRLILF.

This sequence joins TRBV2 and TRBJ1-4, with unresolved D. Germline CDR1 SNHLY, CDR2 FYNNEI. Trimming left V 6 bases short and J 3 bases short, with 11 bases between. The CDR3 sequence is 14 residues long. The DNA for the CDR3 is TGTGCCAGCAGGAGGGCGCCAGCTAATGAAAAACTGTTTTTT. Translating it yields CASRRAPANEKLFF.

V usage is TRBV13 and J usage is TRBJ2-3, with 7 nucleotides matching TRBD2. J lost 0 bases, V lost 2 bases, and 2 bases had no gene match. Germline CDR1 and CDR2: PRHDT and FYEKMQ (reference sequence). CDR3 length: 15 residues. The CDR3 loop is CASSLSGESTDTQYF. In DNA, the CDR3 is TGTGCCAGCAGCTTAAGCGGGGAGAGCACAGATACGCAGTATTTT.

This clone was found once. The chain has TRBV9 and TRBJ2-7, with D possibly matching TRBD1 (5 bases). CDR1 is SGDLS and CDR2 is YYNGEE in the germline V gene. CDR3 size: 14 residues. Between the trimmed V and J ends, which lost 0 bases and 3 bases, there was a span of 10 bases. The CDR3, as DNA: TGTGCCAGCAGCGTAGCCGACAGTGGCTACGAGCAGTACTTC. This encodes CASSVADSGYEQYF.